The rows below give T cell receptor beta chains drawn from one sample of a study of T-cell memory formation after mild COVID-19. TCRdb re-called the 5' RACE reads with MiXCR, one entry per CDR3 protein. The table shows fewer than 700,000 distinct CDR3 sequences, with roughly 21% occurring only once. Sequenced input: PBMCs or a T cell subset sorted from them (not recorded which). These receptors all come from an adult woman who had mild COVID-19 (a few samples of this study predate the infection). Cell type and time point are not known. Both conserved end residues are part of each CDR3.

v_gene	j_gene	CDR3aa
TRBV3-1	TRBJ2-5	CASSHGGGQETQYF
TRBV11-2	TRBJ1-2	CASSPGRQGGYGYTF
TRBV5-1	TRBJ1-4	CASSLGHSNEKLFF
TRBV4-1	TRBJ2-7	CASSQETGDLYAEQYF
TRBV3-1	TRBJ1-5	CASSRGQGTQPQHF
TRBV9	TRBJ2-1	CASSVGGGVYNEQFF
TRBV6-5	TRBJ1-2	CASSQIRGVNYGYTF
TRBV7-9	TRBJ2-7	CASSLTSVEQYF
TRBV24-1	TRBJ2-1	CATSDPGHLNNEQFF
TRBV29-1	TRBJ2-1	CSVGDRRKNEQFF
TRBV12-3/TRBV12-4	TRBJ2-7	CASSLLGDEQYF
TRBV7-9	TRBJ2-3	CASSLKVADTQYF
TRBV4-3	TRBJ2-2	CASSQDPLGVDTGELFF
TRBV7-2	TRBJ2-7	CASSPRDFYEQYF
TRBV3-1	TRBJ2-3	CASSQDPPASGRDTQYF
TRBV3-1	TRBJ2-2	CASRPRGRWNTGELFF
TRBV7-3	TRBJ2-2	CASRTDGGSDTGELFF
TRBV6-5	TRBJ1-1	CASRKGQGQNTEAFF
TRBV6-6	TRBJ2-7	CASSYPRDRGRVAGIAYEQYF
TRBV5-1	TRBJ1-2	CASSLTGEPNYGYTF
TRBV7-8	TRBJ2-7	CASSQGGDEQYF
TRBV5-1	TRBJ2-1	CASSLAWLGTSGNKVYNEQFF
TRBV7-2	TRBJ2-5	CASSFQTRKETQYF
TRBV12-3/TRBV12-4	TRBJ2-7	CASSPQLADLSYEQYF
TRBV6-1	TRBJ2-7	CAIYSPRGGSMYEQYF
TRBV3-1	TRBJ2-1	CASSRTRNEQFF
TRBV7-9	TRBJ1-2	CASSFLGVGIDGYTF
TRBV3-1	TRBJ2-7	CASRVAGQGEQYF
TRBV29-1	TRBJ2-5	CSVLTGIQETQYF
TRBV4-3	TRBJ2-1	CASSHGLAGEQFF
TRBV7-9	TRBJ2-7	CASSLGDLTYYEQYF
TRBV6-5	TRBJ2-7	CASSLGTGGSYEQYF
TRBV2	TRBJ1-2	CASRNHEGPGGYTF
TRBV30	TRBJ2-2	CAWSAGGTSFTGELFF
TRBV9	TRBJ1-1	CASSVDGGSSVNTEAFF
TRBV4-3	TRBJ2-6	CASSQDLADSGANVLTF
TRBV5-1	TRBJ2-3	CASSPWWQGATDTQYF
TRBV29-1	TRBJ1-2	CSVEWQVGPYGYTF
TRBV20-1	TRBJ1-5	CSARRTGDQPQHF
TRBV7-9	TRBJ2-2	CASSSTDNTGELFF
TRBV5-1	TRBJ2-7	CASSFGQGGLEQYF
TRBV4-1	TRBJ1-5	CASSPLDRANQPQHF
TRBV4-1	TRBJ2-7	CASSQVGRAGDEQYF
TRBV7-6	TRBJ2-1	CASSLVEGGRAVEQFF
TRBV5-1	TRBJ2-2	CASSFGASLPGELFF
TRBV25-1	TRBJ2-7	CASSESDSTYEQYF
TRBV6-5	TRBJ1-1	CASSIQGEGTEAFF
TRBV12-3/TRBV12-4	TRBJ2-2	CASSTDRGRTTGELFF
TRBV5-1	TRBJ1-4	CASSLNGLPEKLFF
TRBV5-1	TRBJ1-6	CASREASRRDGNSPLHF
TRBV7-6	TRBJ1-1	CASSLFPGQAEAFF